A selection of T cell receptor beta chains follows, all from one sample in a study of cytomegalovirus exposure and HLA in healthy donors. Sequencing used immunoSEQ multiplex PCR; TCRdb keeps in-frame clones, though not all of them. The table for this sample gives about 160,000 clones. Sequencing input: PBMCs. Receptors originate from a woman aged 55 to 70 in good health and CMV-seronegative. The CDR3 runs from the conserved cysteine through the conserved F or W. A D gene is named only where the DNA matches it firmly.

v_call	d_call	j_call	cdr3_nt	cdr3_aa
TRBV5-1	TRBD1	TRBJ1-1	TGCGCCAGCAGCTTGGTTCCCAGGGGGTTGAACACTGAAGCTTTCTTT	CASSLVPRGLNTEAFF
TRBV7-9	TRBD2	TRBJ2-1	TGTGCCAGCAGCTTCCTAGCCCGTCGGGGGGACAATGAGCAGTTCTTC	CASSFLARRGDNEQFF
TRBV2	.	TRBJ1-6	TGTGCCAGCAGAAGACAGGTTATTTCACCCCTCCACTTT	CASRRQVISPLHF
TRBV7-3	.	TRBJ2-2	TGTGCCAGCAGCAGCCCGGCGGGCCGAGGTCCGGAAACGAACACCGGGGAGCTGTTTTTT	CASSSPAGRGPETNTGELFF
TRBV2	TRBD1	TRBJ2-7	TGTGCCAGCAGTCGACAGGGGCGAAATTCCTACGAGCAGTACTTC	CASSRQGRNSYEQYF
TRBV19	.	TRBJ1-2	TGTGCCAGTGAAGGGATTGGTTTAGGACAGTCGAACTATGGCTACACCTTC	CASEGIGLGQSNYGYTF
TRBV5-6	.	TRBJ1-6	TGTGCCAGCAGCTTGGATACCGGGGCCTATAATTCACCCCTCCACTTT	CASSLDTGAYNSPLHF
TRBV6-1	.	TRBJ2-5	TGTGCCAGCAGGTCCGGGACAAACCAAGAGACCCAGTACTTC	CASRSGTNQETQYF
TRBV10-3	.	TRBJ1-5	TGTGCCATCAGTGACACTAATCAGCCCCAGCATTTT	CAISDTNQPQHF
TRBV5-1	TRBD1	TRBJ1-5	TGCGCCAGCAGCTTGTGGGGACAGGACGGTCAGCCCCAGCATTTT	CASSLWGQDGQPQHF
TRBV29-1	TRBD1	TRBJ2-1	TGCAGCGCCCTACAGGGGGGCGCCTACAATGAGCAGTTCTTC	CSALQGGAYNEQFF
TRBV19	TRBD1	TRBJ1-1	TGTGCCAGTAGGGACAGGGGGCGATCGGACACTGAAGCTTTCTTT	CASRDRGRSDTEAFF
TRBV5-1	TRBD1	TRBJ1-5	TGCGCCAGCAGCCTGGACAGGGCTGATCAGCCCCAGCATTTT	CASSLDRADQPQHF
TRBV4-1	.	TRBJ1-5	TGCGCCAGCAGCCAACCGGGTTTACCCCAGCATTTT	CASSQPGLPQHF
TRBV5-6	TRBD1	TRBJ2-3	TGTGCCAGCAGCTCGGGACAGGGGAAGACAGATACGCAGTATTTT	CASSSGQGKTDTQYF
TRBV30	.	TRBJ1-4	TGTGCCTGGAAAGGGACATCATTTGCAACTAATGAAAAACTGTTTTTT	CAWKGTSFATNEKLFF
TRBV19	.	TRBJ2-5	TGTGCCAGTACTAGGGGGGGACAAGAGACCCAGTACTTC	CASTRGGQETQYF
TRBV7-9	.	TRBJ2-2	TGTGCCAGCAGCTTTGGGCTGGGGGCTTTGAAGACCGGGGAGCTGTTTTTT	CASSFGLGALKTGELFF
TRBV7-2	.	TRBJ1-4	TGTGCCAGCAGCTTAGTTCTTGGAGTTCGTGGAAAACTGTTTTTT	CASSLVLGVRGKLFF
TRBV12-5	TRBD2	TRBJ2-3	TGTGCTAGTGGTAGCGGACTAGCGGGGACCACAGATACGCAGTATTTT	CASGSGLAGTTDTQYF
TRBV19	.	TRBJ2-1	TGTGCCAGTAGACCGAGCGTAAGCTCCTACAATGAGCAGTTCTTC	CASRPSVSSYNEQFF
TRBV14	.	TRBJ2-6	TGTGCCAGCAGCTTGAGGGGGGGGGCCAACGTCCTGACTTTC	CASSLRGGANVLTF
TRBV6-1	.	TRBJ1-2	TGTGCCAGCAGTGAAGTCACGGGGTTCCCGGCGGGCTACACCTTC	CASSEVTGFPAGYTF
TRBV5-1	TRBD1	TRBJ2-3	TGCGCCAGCAGCTGGGGGACAGTTGATCGCACAGATACGCAGTATTTT	CASSWGTVDRTDTQYF
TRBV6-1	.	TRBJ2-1	TGTGCCAGCAGTGAAGAGAATAGTTCCTACAATGAGCAGTTCTTC	CASSEENSSYNEQFF
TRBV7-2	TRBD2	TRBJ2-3	TGTGCCAGCAGCTCCGTCCACACTAGCGGGATGACAGATACGCAGTATTTT	CASSSVHTSGMTDTQYF
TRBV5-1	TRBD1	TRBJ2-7	TGCGCCAGCAGCCCGGACAGGAACTACGAGCAGTACTTC	CASSPDRNYEQYF
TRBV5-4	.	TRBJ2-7	TGTGCCAGCAGCTTGCAGGGCTCCCTGACCTACGAGCAGTACTTC	CASSLQGSLTYEQYF
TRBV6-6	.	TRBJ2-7	TGTGCCAGCAGTCCGGGAGCTTCCTACGAGCAGTACTTC	CASSPGASYEQYF
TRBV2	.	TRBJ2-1	TGTGCCAGCAGTGAGAGACACCCCTCCTACAATGAGCAGTTCTTC	CASSERHPSYNEQFF
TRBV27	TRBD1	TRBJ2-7	TGTGCCAGCACGGGGACAGGGGTGGGCGAGCAGTACTTC	CASTGTGVGEQYF
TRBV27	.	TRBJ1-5	TGTGCCAGCAGTTTATCGGGACACATGAATCAGCCCCAGCATTTT	CASSLSGHMNQPQHF
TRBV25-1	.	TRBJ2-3	TGTGCCAGCGCGGCGGCGGGACCCACAGATACGCAGTATTTT	CASAAAGPTDTQYF
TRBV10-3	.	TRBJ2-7	TGTGCCATCAGTGAGTACCGGGGCGAGCAGTACTTC	CAISEYRGEQYF
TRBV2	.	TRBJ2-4	TGTGCCAGCAGTGAAGAGGGACTGGGACAGCATATTCAGTACTTC	CASSEEGLGQHIQYF
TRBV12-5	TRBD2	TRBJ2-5	TGTGCTAGTGGTTTGGTTGAGGGAGGGAAAGAGACCCAGTACTTC	CASGLVEGGKETQYF
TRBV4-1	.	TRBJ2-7	TGCGCCAGCAGCCCCGGGATGGGCGCCTACGAGCAGTACTTC	CASSPGMGAYEQYF
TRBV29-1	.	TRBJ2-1	TGCAGCGTTGTGGGCCCAGAAAGTTTCAATGAGCAGTTCTTC	CSVVGPESFNEQFF
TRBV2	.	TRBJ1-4	TGTGCCAGCAGTGGGCGGGCTAATGAAAAACTGTTTTTT	CASSGRANEKLFF
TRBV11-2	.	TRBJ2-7	TGTGCCAGCAGCTCCTCTCTTGTGCAGTTCTACGAGCAGTACTTC	CASSSSLVQFYEQYF
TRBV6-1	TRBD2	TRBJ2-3	TGTGCCAGCAGTGAGGATCTAGCGGGAGGGAACGCAGATACGCAGTATTTT	CASSEDLAGGNADTQYF
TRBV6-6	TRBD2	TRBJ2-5	TGTGCCAGCACCCATGTCGGACTAGCGGGGGGAGAGACCCAGTACTTC	CASTHVGLAGGETQYF
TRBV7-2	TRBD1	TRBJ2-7	TGTGCCAGCAGCCAACTCGACAGGGCCTACGAGCAGTACTTC	CASSQLDRAYEQYF